These 4 T cell receptor beta chains were sequenced from one sample in a study of T cell responses to AZD1222 COVID-19 vaccine. Libraries were prepared by immunoSEQ multiplex PCR; TCRdb keeps only in-frame clonotypes and omits some of them. Of 210,000 or so clones listed, around 94% are singletons. The sample here was peripheral blood, taken 28 days after the second dose of the MenACWY control vaccine. Receptors originate from an adult who received the MenACWY meningococcal vaccine as a control.

This chain uses TRBV3-1 (or the pseudogene TRBV3-2) with TRBJ2-4; tentative D call: TRBD2 (5 bases). Germline CDR1 and CDR2: LGHDT and YNNKEL (reference sequence). The CDR3 runs to 13 residues. V was cut by 1 base and J by 9 bases, with 10 bases left in between. DNA for the CDR3: TGTGCCAGCAGCCAAGCCGAGGCGGGCATTCAGTACTTC. It specifies CASSQAEAGIQYF.

The CDR3 here is CASTTPGTTPLHF. The CDR3 DNA follows: TGTGCCAGCACCACCCCCGGGACGACACCCCTCCACTTT. The chain combines TRBV28 with TRBJ1-6; TRBD1 is a possible D gene (5 bases). V lost 7 bases, J lost 11 bases, and 15 bases lay in between. The CDR3 is made up of 13 amino acids. Germline lookup yields CDR1 MDHEN and CDR2 SYDVKM.

This chain uses TRBV7-3 with TRBJ2-4, with TRBD1 matching over 9 bases. The CDR3 loop spans 15 amino acids. Germline CDR1 SGHTA, CDR2 FQGTGA. The J segment lost 8 bases and the V segment lost 5 bases, leaving 10 bases of the junction unmatched. CDR3 in amino acids: CASSTSGTGLHIQYF. The CDR3 nucleotides are TGTGCCAGCAGCACCTCCGGGACAGGGCTCCACATTCAGTACTTC.

This chain uses TRBV19 with TRBJ2-1; D is possibly TRBD1 (5 bases). The CDR3 is 17 amino acids. From germline, CDR1 is LNHDA and CDR2 SQIVND (reference sequence). Trimming shortened V by 0 bases and J by 0 bases, and 12 bases separated the two germline ends. CDR3 region: CASSIERQPLSYNEQFF. As DNA, the CDR3 is TGTGCCAGTAGTATAGAAAGACAGCCTCTCTCCTACAATGAGCAGTTCTTC. The full variable domain, completed using reference TRBV19 and TRBJ2-1, is DGGITQSPKYLFRKEGQNVTLSCEQNLNHDAMYWYRQDPGQGLRLIYYSQIVNDFQKGDIAEGYSVSREKKESFPLTVTSAQKNPTAFYLCASSIERQPLSYNEQFFGPGTRLTVL.